This TCR beta chain was profiled in a study of T cells after yellow fever vaccination. Ten or more counts support this clonotype. Germline V gene sequence: CDR1 MGHRA, CDR2 YSYEKL. The CDR3 totals 16 residues. V was pared by 5 bases and J by 4 bases, with 19 bases between. Using its own MiXCR run on the 5' RACE reads, TCRdb lists one record per CDR3 protein. This sample has about 350,000 distinct CDR3 sequences, with around 12% found just once. The chain combines TRBV4-1 with TRBJ2-3; D unresolved. The source material was CD4+ T cells sorted from PBMCs, sampled 15 days after the yellow fever booster vaccination. The TCR comes from a man aged 18-30 years who received the YFV17D yellow fever vaccine. In DNA, the CDR3 is TGCGCCAGCAGCGGAGACGGGTTCAGAGAGGCAGATACGCAGTATTTT. Its translation: CASSGDGFREADTQYF.